These 19 T cell receptor beta chains came from one sample sequenced in a study of T cells in Graves' hyperthyroidism and ophthalmopathy. It was RNA transcripts that yielded the amplified TCR beta CDR3 regions. First-round RT-PCR with HTBI primers amplified the TCR CDR3 region. TCRdb re-analysed the multiplex PCR reads in MiXCR, keeping a single row per CDR3 protein. The table has about 530,000 distinct CDR3 sequences, 15% to 20% seen once. The specimen was blood. The receptors here all came from a woman aged 18 to 35 with Graves' ophthalmopathy.

This clonotype was counted many times. This chain uses TRBV5-1 with TRBJ2-1; D remains ambiguous. Germline CDR1 and CDR2: SGHRS and YFSETQ. The CDR3 has 17 residues. Trimming stripped 1 base from V and 6 bases from J, with 20 bases between. The CDR3 is CASSLRPQLGSINEQFF. The CDR3 DNA sequence: TGCGCCAGCAGCTTGCGCCCCCAGCTTGGATCAATCAATGAGCAGTTCTTC.

This clonotype was recorded a few times. Germline and junction disagree at one end, which may indicate a read error. This rearrangement joins TRBV7-7 to TRBJ2-7; D may be TRBD1 or TRBD2 (6 bases each). The CDR3 is 13 residues long. Looked up from germline, CDR1 is SSHAT and CDR2 is FNYEAQ (reference sequence). For the CDR3, the DNA is TGTGCTAGCAGCCGGGGGCTAGACTACGAGCAGTACTTC. It specifies CASSRGLDYEQYF.

This chain's CDR3 is CASSLDFGFQNEQFF. Written as DNA, the CDR3 is TGTGCCAGCAGCTTAGATTTCGGGTTCCAAAATGAGCAGTTCTTC. The chain is built from TRBV7-2 and TRBJ2-1; D unclear. The length of the CDR3 is 15 residues. CDR1 is SGHTA, CDR2 FQGNSA, per germline. V was trimmed by 1 base and J by 7 bases, leaving 14 bases between them.

The sample holds many counts of this clonotype. The chain combines TRBV5-1 with TRBJ1-1, with 7 bases aligning to TRBD1. CDR3 length equals 15 residues. CDR1 and CDR2 from the germline V gene are SGHRS and YFSETQ. V was pared by 10 bases and J by 5 bases, with 17 bases of the junction left unmatched. This CDR3 reads CACSKGAIGDTEAFF. The CDR3 coding sequence is TGCGCCTGTAGCAAGGGGGCTATCGGTGATACTGAAGCTTTCTTT.

This clonotype has ten or more counts. The CDR3 loop is CASSLNAGEAFF. The CDR3, as DNA: TGTGCCAGCAGCTTAAATGCAGGGGAAGCTTTCTTT. The chain carries TRBV11-3 and TRBJ1-1; perhaps TRBD1 as D (5 bases). Germline V gene data show CDR1 as SGHNT and CDR2 as YENEEA. V was clipped by 2 bases and J by 8 bases, with 9 bases between them. This CDR3 has 12 amino acids.

J is TRBJ1-6 and V is TRBV6-2 or TRBV6-3; the match to TRBD1 covers 10 bases. The CDR3 is 17 amino acids. V dropped 0 bases and J dropped 5; count of bases not matched to a gene: 4. CDR1 and CDR2 from the germline V gene are MNHEY and SVGEGT. The CDR3 loop is CASSYSTGGQHNSPLHF. The DNA of the CDR3 is TGTGCCAGCAGTTACTCGACAGGGGGCCAACATAATTCACCCCTCCACTTT.

J is TRBJ2-5 and V is TRBV29-1, with TRBD2 identical over 10 bases. The germline CDR1 and CDR2 sequences are SQVTM and ANQGSEA. V was clipped by 4 bases and J by 5 bases; unmatched bases: 10. The CDR3 length is 15 residues. CDR3 in amino acids: CSVASSGRAEETQYF. In nucleotides, the CDR3 is TGCAGCGTTGCATCCAGCGGGAGGGCCGAGGAGACCCAGTACTTC.

In its sample, this clonotype was seen a few times. The rearrangement links TRBV9 to TRBJ1-2, with TRBD1 as a possible D gene (5 bases). V gave up 4 bases and J gave up 4 bases, with 20 bases separating them. Germline CDR1 reads SGDLS; CDR2 reads YYNGEE. CDR3 length equals 16 residues. The CDR3 nucleotides are TGTGCCAGCAGCTCAGCCGGGACTCCTGCTGGCTATGGCTACACCTTC. It translates to CASSSAGTPAGYGYTF.

The table lists this clonotype with many counts. The CDR3 region has the DNA TGTGCCAGCAGTTGGACAGGACTCGGCTACGAGCAGTACTTC. This codes for CASSWTGLGYEQYF. V and J are TRBV28 and TRBJ2-7; 7 bases align to TRBD1. Germline CDR1 and CDR2: MDHEN and SYDVKM. The CDR3 has 14 residues. Trimming took 4 bases from V and 3 from J; bases not matched to a gene: 6.

The V and J genes are TRBV2 and TRBJ2-7; 7 bases match TRBD1. The CDR3 is 17 amino acids. Trimming at V came to 6 bases and at J to 3 bases, leaving 17 bases not matched to a gene. Germline V gives CDR1 SNHLY, CDR2 FYNNEI. CDR3 amino acids: CASSHLAQTGTGYEQYF. CDR3 sequence (DNA): TGTGCCAGCAGCCACCTAGCCCAGACAGGGACGGGCTACGAGCAGTACTTC.

This clonotype was seen repeatedly, ten times or more. The chain recombines TRBV6-1 with TRBJ1-1; D is perhaps TRBD1 (5 bases). The V and J ends lost 7 bases and 4 bases respectively, with 16 bases between them. In germline, CDR1 is MNHNS, CDR2 SASEGT. The CDR3 is 14 residues long. The CDR3 loop is CASTRTGGGTEAFF. Written as DNA, the CDR3 is TGTGCCAGCACCCGAACGGGGGGGGGCACTGAAGCTTTCTTT.

This clonotype was detected ten times or more. V is TRBV28 and J is TRBJ2-6; the D gene is possibly TRBD2 (6 bases). The CDR3 extends over 18 amino acids. V dropped 4 bases and J dropped 2 bases, with 18 bases sitting between them. Germline V gives CDR1 MDHEN, CDR2 SYDVKM. This CDR3 is CASSSLRVGGPGANVLTF. The DNA of the CDR3 is TGTGCCAGCAGTTCCCTCAGGGTCGGGGGTCCTGGGGCCAACGTCCTGACTTTC.

The chain recombines TRBV3-1 with TRBJ1-4; no reliable D call. Trimming stripped 3 bases from V and 0 bases from J, with 11 bases between. Germline CDR1 LGHDT, CDR2 YNNKEL (reference sequence). The CDR3 is made up of 16 amino acids. The CDR3 sequence: CASSHSARTTNEKLFF. Written as DNA, the CDR3 is TGTGCCAGCAGCCATTCCGCCCGAACAACTAATGAAAAACTGTTTTTT.

This clonotype was seen a few times. This clone may be a read error of a much larger clone one base away. The chain uses TRBV28 and TRBJ2-3; tentative D call: TRBD1 (6 bases). The J call could be wrong; TRBJ1-5 is a better fit for the DNA end. This CDR3 comprises 17 residues. Germline V gene data show CDR1 as MDHEN and CDR2 as SYDVKM. Here the CDR3 DNA reads TGTGCCAGCAGTTCAAGTGGTCAGGGGATCTTCACAGATACGCAGCATTTT. Protein product: CASSSSGQGIFTDTQHF.

This clonotype was observed many times. CDR3 DNA: TGTGCCAGCAGCTTACCTACCGGGACAGGGGGCCGGGAGACCCAGTACTTC. This codes for CASSLPTGTGGRETQYF. The chain uses TRBV7-2 and TRBJ2-5; 12 bases line up with TRBD1. V was pared by 2 bases and J by 5 bases, with 9 bases of the junction left unmatched. CDR1 is SGHTA and CDR2 is FQGNSA in the germline V gene. The CDR3 has 17 amino acids.

Ten or more counts support this clonotype. This chain links TRBV7-2 with TRBJ2-1; tentatively, D is TRBD2 (6 bases). Per the germline V gene, CDR1 is SGHTA and CDR2 is FQGNSA. V was cut by 1 base and J by 2 bases, with 9 bases left in between. The CDR3 covers 15 residues. CDR3 DNA sequence: TGTGCCAGCAGCTTAGTTGCGGGACCCTACAATGAGCAGTTCTTC. Amino acid sequence: CASSLVAGPYNEQFF.

This clonotype came up many times. The chain combines TRBV6-1 with TRBJ1-1; D ambiguous. Trimming pared 2 bases from V and 1 base from J, leaving 5 bases between. In germline, CDR1 is MNHNS, CDR2 SASEGT. This CDR3 is 13 amino acids long. Here the CDR3 DNA reads TGTGCCAGCAGTGAATGGGAGAACACTGAAGCTTTCTTT. It is translated as CASSEWENTEAFF.

This clonotype was seen at least ten times. The V gene is TRBV15, the J gene TRBJ1-2; 10 bases are a match to TRBD1. V lost 1 base to trimming and J lost 4 bases; unmatched junction nucleotides: 3. This CDR3 has 15 amino acids. CDR1 LNHNV and CDR2 YYDKDF come from the germline V gene (reference sequence). The CDR3 region is CATSRGQGAIYGYTF. CDR3 nucleotide sequence: TGTGCCACCAGCAGAGGACAGGGGGCGATCTATGGCTACACCTTC.

J is TRBJ2-5 and V is TRBV4-1, with 8 bases aligning to TRBD1. CDR3 size: 18 residues. Germline-derived CDR1 and CDR2 are MGHRA and YSYEKL. V lost 2 bases, J lost 1 base, and 12 bases stayed unmatched. The CDR3 loop is CASSQNSGGEGGQETQYF. The CDR3 DNA follows: TGCGCCAGCAGCCAAAATTCAGGGGGCGAGGGTGGCCAAGAGACCCAGTACTTC.